This entry lists 14 T cell receptor beta chains sequenced from one sample in a study of blood T cell repertoires in COVID-19 (dated by TCRdb to about 2020). Libraries were made using the immunoSEQ multiplex PCR assay. In its TCRdb copy, this immuneACCESS table keeps in-frame sequences only and misses some clones. Where compared with another copy, unresolved V genes explain less than half of these, and the others have no known cause. In this sample the table shows under 250,000 clones, around 80% of which occur a single time. Of the sample, less than 15% is held by the ten largest clones. The source material was peripheral blood. The receptors stem from a human donor in a cohort sampled during active COVID-19.

The V call is TRBV24-1, the J call TRBJ1-1; TRBD1 might be the D (6 bases). V lost 7 bases and J 4 bases, leaving 12 bases between the germline ends. CDR1 is KGHDR, CDR2 SFDVKD, per germline. The CDR3 length is 13 residues. CDR3 sequence reads: CATSKGGSTEAFF. In DNA form, the CDR3 reads TGTGCCACCAGCAAAGGGGGTAGCACTGAAGCTTTCTTT.

The gene calls are TRBV5-1 and TRBJ2-1; unclear D gene. CDR3 length: 16 amino acids. The V end was cut by 2 bases, the J end by 0 bases, with 12 bases between. In germline, CDR1 is SGHRS, CDR2 YFSETQ. DNA of the CDR3: TGCGCCAGCAGCTTATACAGAAAAAGCTCCTACAATGAGCAGTTCTTC. Its translation: CASSLYRKSSYNEQFF.

This CDR3 is CASRPITGNYGYTF. In nucleotides, the CDR3 is TGTGCCAGCAGACCTATTACAGGGAACTATGGCTACACCTTC. This chain connects TRBV28 to TRBJ1-2, with a possible D match to TRBD1 (6 bases). Trimming cost V 6 bases and J 2 bases, with 13 bases left between them. From germline, CDR1 is MDHEN and CDR2 SYDVKM. This CDR3 is built from 14 residues.

This clone was observed a single time. The chain links TRBV25-1 to TRBJ2-7, with 9 bases identical to TRBD1. Trimming cost V 4 bases and J 4 bases; bases outside gene matches: 5. The CDR3 consists of 14 residues. Germline CDR1 is MGHDK and CDR2 is SYGVNS. CDR3 sequence (DNA): TGTGCCAGCAGTGCTTACAGGGGGCCATACGAGCAGTACTTC. Amino acid sequence: CASSAYRGPYEQYF.

J is TRBJ1-2 and V is TRBV6-5; possibly TRBD1 for D (5 bases). Trimming left V 4 bases short and J 5 bases short, with 8 bases between. This CDR3 comprises 12 residues. Germline V gene lookup returns CDR1 MNHEY and CDR2 SVGAGI. The CDR3 region is CASSSTDYGYTF. In nucleotides, the CDR3 is TGTGCCAGCAGTTCGACAGATTATGGCTACACCTTC.

The chain is built from TRBV13 and TRBJ2-1, with 8 bases fitting TRBD2. The germline gives CDR1 PRHDT, CDR2 FYEKMQ (reference sequence). J gave up 4 bases and V 6 bases, and 8 bases lay outside the gene matches. The CDR3 sequence is 15 residues long. Here the CDR3 DNA reads TGTGCCAGCAGGGCCGGACTAGCAGGATACAATGAGCAGTTCTTC. Translating gives CASRAGLAGYNEQFF.

With respect to this clone: Other DNA sequences within the sample encode an identical CDR3. The V and J genes are TRBV27 and TRBJ2-7; D perhaps matches TRBD1 (6 bases). There are 13 residues in the CDR3. Trimming shortened V by 2 bases and J by 3 bases, and 8 bases separated the two germline ends. Germline V gene lookup returns CDR1 MNHEY and CDR2 SMNVEV (reference sequence). CDR3 residues: CASSLGQSYEQYF. For the CDR3, the DNA is TGTGCCAGCAGTTTAGGACAGAGCTACGAGCAGTACTTC.

The rearrangement links TRBV15 to TRBJ2-2, with D perhaps TRBD1 (6 bases). CDR1 and CDR2 (germline): LNHNV, YYDKDF (reference sequence). V shed 4 bases and J shed 6 bases, with 12 bases lying between them. CDR3 size: 14 residues. As DNA, the CDR3 is TGTGCCACCAGCACTAACAGGGCTGCCGGGGAGCTGTTTTTT. Amino acids: CATSTNRAAGELFF.

The chain links TRBV7-2 to TRBJ1-1; D might be TRBD1 (5 bases). The V end lost 1 base, the J end lost 0 bases, and 12 bases lay between the germline ends. The CDR3 covers 16 residues. Germline loops: CDR1 SGHTA, CDR2 FQGNSA. CDR3 protein: CASSLEVSGVNTEAFF. Written as DNA, the CDR3 is TGTGCCAGCAGCTTAGAAGTGTCGGGGGTGAACACTGAAGCTTTCTTT.

The V call is TRBV7-9, the J call TRBJ1-2, with D maybe TRBD1 (5 bases). V was trimmed by 5 bases and J by 0 bases, leaving 16 bases between them. CDR1 is SEHNR, CDR2 FQNEAQ, per germline (reference sequence). The CDR3 runs to 16 residues. DNA of the CDR3: TGTGCCAGCAGCGACGAGACAGTACCCACTAACTATGGCTACACCTTC. Translation: CASSDETVPTNYGYTF.

The chain couples TRBV11-2 to TRBJ2-3; D gene ambiguous. Germline V gene data show CDR1 as SGHAT and CDR2 as FQNNGV. V was shortened by 3 bases and J by 2 bases, with 12 bases between the two germline ends. The CDR3 runs 15 residues. The CDR3 DNA reads as TGTGCCAGCAGCTTCCAGACTGGAAACACAGATACGCAGTATTTT. Its protein product is CASSFQTGNTDTQYF.

The V call is TRBV12-3 or TRBV12-4, the J call TRBJ1-4; D gene uncertain. This CDR3 contains 13 residues. Trimming took off 5 bases at V and 8 bases at J, with 12 bases between the two ends. CDR3 coding DNA: TGTGCCAGCAGTCCCCGTCGGTCCGAAAAACTGTTTTTT. Amino acid sequence: CASSPRRSEKLFF.

The chain combines TRBV27 with TRBJ1-5; the D gene is possibly TRBD1 (6 bases). This CDR3 is built from 13 residues. Trimming cost V 4 bases and J 7 bases, with 11 bases left between them. The germline CDR1 and CDR2 sequences are MNHEY and SMNVEV (reference sequence). The CDR3 spells CASSWTVFQPQHF. The CDR3 bases are TGTGCCAGCAGTTGGACAGTCTTCCAGCCCCAGCATTTT.

The chain is built from TRBV7-9 and TRBJ2-2; a possible D gene is TRBD2 (6 bases). The CDR3 runs 16 residues. Trimming left V 4 bases short and J 2 bases short, with 14 bases between. CDR1 SEHNR and CDR2 FQNEAQ come from the germline V gene (reference sequence). The CDR3 DNA is TGTGCCAGCAGCTATTACCGGGGGTCTAACACCGGGGAGCTGTTTTTT. This codes for CASSYYRGSNTGELFF.